This passage covers 22 T cell receptor beta chains from one sample sequenced in a study of T-cell memory formation after mild COVID-19. TCRdb independently ran MiXCR on the 5' RACE reads; one entry per CDR3 protein. The data show 350,000 to 550,000 distinct CDR3 sequences, approximately 18% seen once. The sequencing input was PBMCs or a T cell subset sorted from them (not recorded which). All receptors derive from a man aged 18 to 29 who had mild COVID-19 (a few samples of this study predate the infection). Cell type and time point are not known.

This clonotype was seen only a few times. J is TRBJ2-2 and V is TRBV20-1; TRBD1 might be the D (6 bases). V shed 1 base and J shed 5 bases, with 14 bases lying between them. The germline gives CDR1 DFQATT, CDR2 SNEGSKA (reference sequence). This CDR3 spans 15 amino acids. CDR3 coding DNA: TGCAGTGCTAGAGTCGGAGCACAGGGAACCGGGGAGCTGTTTTTT. It translates to CSARVGAQGTGELFF.

V usage is TRBV19 and J usage is TRBJ1-1; D ambiguous. Between the trimmed V and J ends, which lost 1 base and 1 base, there was a span of 4 bases. The CDR3 runs 13 residues. The germline V gene has CDR1 LNHDA and CDR2 SQIVND (reference sequence). CDR3 DNA sequence: TGTGCCAGTAGTATAGGTGGGAACACTGAAGCTTTCTTT. Protein product: CASSIGGNTEAFF.

V is TRBV7-9 and J is TRBJ2-5; the D gene is possibly TRBD1 (5 bases). The CDR3 is 15 amino acids. The V end was cut by 5 bases, the J end by 5 bases, with 18 bases between. In germline, CDR1 is SEHNR, CDR2 FQNEAQ (reference sequence). DNA for the CDR3: TGTGCCAGCAGCCCGCTCCAAGGGGCGCGGGAGACCCAGTACTTC. Protein product: CASSPLQGARETQYF.

This clonotype occurred a few times. This chain links TRBV4-2 with TRBJ2-1; 8 bases are shared with TRBD2. The CDR3 runs 15 residues. The germline V gene encodes CDR1 LGHNA and CDR2 YNFKEQ. V shed 4 bases and J 7 bases; nucleotides not matched to a gene: 9. This CDR3 is CASSLGTSEGNEQFF. In DNA, the CDR3 is TGTGCCAGCAGCCTCGGGACTAGTGAGGGTAATGAGCAGTTCTTC.

This clonotype was observed a handful of times. The chain couples TRBV7-9 to TRBJ2-1; D is unresolved. The germline gives CDR1 SEHNR, CDR2 FQNEAQ (reference sequence). CDR3 length: 12 residues. Trimming took off 3 bases at V and 6 bases at J, with 6 bases between the two ends. The CDR3 is CASSFVTNEQFF. The CDR3 nucleotides are TGTGCCAGCAGCTTTGTTACCAATGAGCAGTTCTTC.

This clonotype has more than one count but fewer than ten. The J gene is TRBJ1-3, the V gene TRBV5-6; D is unclear. Germline lookup yields CDR1 SGHDT and CDR2 YYEEEE. The CDR3 has 14 amino acids. The germline V and J ends were trimmed by 4 bases and 4 bases, with 12 bases remaining between them. CDR3 in amino acids: CASSVPGGGNTIYF. CDR3 DNA sequence: TGTGCCAGCAGCGTGCCCGGCGGGGGAAACACCATATATTTT.

V gene TRBV6-5 combines with J gene TRBJ2-3, with D tentatively TRBD1 or TRBD2 (5 bases each). Germline V CDR1 and CDR2: MNHEY, SVGAGI. The CDR3 has 13 residues. The ends were cut back, 6 bases at V and 2 bases at J, with 9 bases in the middle. CDR3 DNA sequence: TGTGCCAGCAGGTCAGGGACCACAGATACGCAGTATTTT. Protein sequence: CASRSGTTDTQYF.

This clonotype was counted at least ten times. V and J are TRBV7-2 and TRBJ2-1, with a possible D match to TRBD1 (6 bases). CDR1 is SGHTA, CDR2 FQGNSA, per germline. The V end lost 1 base, the J end lost 7 bases, and 11 bases lay between the germline ends. The CDR3 totals 14 residues. The CDR3 sequence: CASSLERTENEQFF. DNA of the CDR3: TGTGCCAGCAGCTTAGAGAGGACAGAGAATGAGCAGTTCTTC.

This clonotype was seen at least ten times. This chain uses TRBV5-4 with TRBJ2-1; the D gene could be TRBD1 or TRBD2 (6 bases each). Deletions cut 9 bases from V and 4 bases from J, with 23 bases between. Germline V gives CDR1 SGHNT, CDR2 YYREEE (reference sequence). The CDR3 sequence is 16 residues long. The CDR3 loop is CATRALGGLGYNEQFF. The CDR3, as DNA: TGTGCCACTAGAGCGTTGGGGGGCCTGGGGTACAATGAGCAGTTCTTC.

This clonotype has more than one count but fewer than ten. The rearrangement links TRBV5-1 to TRBJ2-1; the D call may be TRBD1 or TRBD2 (5 bases each). CDR3 length: 16 residues. The V gene's germline CDR1 is SGHRS and CDR2 YFSETQ. Trimming shortened V by 5 bases and J by 0 bases, and 15 bases separated the two germline ends. CDR3 nucleotide sequence: TGCGCCAGCAGTACGAGGGGTGATCTCTCCTACAATGAGCAGTTCTTC. It codes for CASSTRGDLSYNEQFF.

This clonotype has just a few counts. This sequence joins TRBV28 and TRBJ2-3; 12 bases align to TRBD2. Trimming at V came to 2 bases and at J to 6 bases, leaving 12 bases not matched to a gene. This CDR3 is built from 18 residues. Per the germline V gene, CDR1 is MDHEN and CDR2 is SYDVKM. The CDR3 DNA reads as TGTGCCAGCAGTTTAACCCCGGGACTAGCGGGCTTAGGTGATACGCAGTATTTT. It encodes CASSLTPGLAGLGDTQYF.

The V and J genes are TRBV7-8 and TRBJ1-5, with 7 nucleotides matching TRBD1. CDR3 length equals 15 residues. V was pared by 5 bases and J by 6 bases, with 10 bases of the junction left unmatched. Germline CDR1 is SGHVS and CDR2 is FQNEAQ. The CDR3 sequence: CASSLDRVGGQPQHF. CDR3 coding DNA: TGTGCCAGCAGCCTCGACAGGGTCGGGGGTCAGCCCCAGCATTTT.

This clonotype was observed a handful of times. V is TRBV7-2 and J is TRBJ1-2; D remains ambiguous. This CDR3 comprises 14 residues. Trimming cost V 1 base and J 5 bases, with 11 bases left between them. Germline values: CDR1 SGHTA, CDR2 FQGNSA. The CDR3 nucleotides read TGTGCCAGCAGCTTAGGAATGGGAGGATATGGCTACACCTTC. It translates to CASSLGMGGYGYTF.

The chain uses TRBV5-1 and TRBJ2-2, with D possibly matching TRBD1 (6 bases). Deletions cut 0 bases from V and 7 bases from J, with 13 bases between. This CDR3 spans 15 amino acids. Germline values: CDR1 SGHRS, CDR2 YFSETQ. For the CDR3, the DNA is TGCGCCAGCAGCTTGGGCCAGGGGATAGGCGGGGAGCTGTTTTTT. Encoded protein: CASSLGQGIGGELFF.

The chain has TRBV4-2 and TRBJ1-1; no clear D gene. Germline V CDR1 and CDR2: LGHNA, YNFKEQ. The CDR3 is made up of 14 amino acids. Trimming took 3 bases from V and 1 from J, leaving 9 bases between them. This CDR3 reads CASSQTRQNTEAFF. CDR3 nucleotide sequence: TGTGCCAGCAGCCAGACTCGACAGAACACTGAAGCTTTCTTT.

This clonotype occurred a few times. The CDR3: CAWGQFTGELFF. CDR3 in DNA: TGTGCCTGGGGACAATTCACCGGGGAGCTGTTTTTT. This chain joins TRBV30 and TRBJ2-2; D might be TRBD1 (5 bases). CDR1 is GTSNPN and CDR2 is SVGIG in the germline V gene (reference sequence). V shed 5 bases and J shed 4 bases, with 8 bases lying between them. The CDR3 covers 12 residues.

This clonotype was counted a few times. The chain combines TRBV11-2 with TRBJ1-1; 7 nucleotides align to TRBD1. The CDR3 length is 16 residues. With V trimmed by 1 base and J by 4 bases, 9 bases remained unmatched. Germline V gene lookup returns CDR1 SGHAT and CDR2 FQNNGV. The CDR3 is CASSLAARGASTEAFF. The CDR3 DNA reads TGTGCCAGCAGCTTAGCGGCCAGGGGGGCCAGCACTGAAGCTTTCTTT.

V usage is TRBV7-2 and J usage is TRBJ1-1, with D possibly matching TRBD1 (5 bases). The V gene's germline CDR1 is SGHTA and CDR2 FQGNSA. This CDR3 has 14 residues. Trimming took 5 bases from V and 4 from J, leaving 14 bases between them. CDR3 sequence: CASSRDMGGTEAFF. CDR3 sequence (DNA): TGTGCCAGCAGCAGAGACATGGGGGGCACTGAAGCTTTCTTT.

V gene TRBV20-1 combines with J gene TRBJ1-1, with a possible D match to TRBD1 (5 bases). This CDR3 is 13 amino acids long. V lost 0 bases, J lost 3 bases, and 8 bases lay in between. Per germline, CDR1 DFQATT and CDR2 SNEGSKA (reference sequence). The CDR3 region is CSARDAGYTEAFF. CDR3 bases: TGCAGTGCTAGAGATGCAGGGTACACTGAAGCTTTCTTT.

This clonotype was found a few times. V and J are TRBV5-1 and TRBJ1-1; no clear D gene. V lost 1 base and J 4 bases, leaving 11 bases between the germline ends. The CDR3 runs 14 residues. In germline, CDR1 is SGHRS, CDR2 YFSETQ. The CDR3 DNA reads TGCGCCAGCAGCTTGATGGGGATCGGCACTGAAGCTTTCTTT. Its translation: CASSLMGIGTEAFF.

The V and J genes are TRBV20-1 and TRBJ2-3; possible D gene TRBD2, 6 bases. Trimming removed 2 bases from V and 3 bases from J, with 12 bases in between. The CDR3 contains 14 residues. Germline assignment: CDR1 DFQATT and CDR2 SNEGSKA (reference sequence). As DNA, the CDR3 is TGCAGTGCTAGAAGGTCGGCGGGGACAGATACGCAGTATTTT. It translates to CSARRSAGTDTQYF.

The genes are TRBV6-1 and TRBJ1-6; D remains ambiguous. The CDR3 consists of 12 residues. V was pared by 5 bases and J by 7 bases, with 6 bases between. Germline V gene sequence: CDR1 MNHNS, CDR2 SASEGT. The CDR3 sequence: CASSSTNSPLHF. The CDR3 DNA sequence: TGTGCCAGCAGTTCCACGAATTCACCCCTCCACTTT.